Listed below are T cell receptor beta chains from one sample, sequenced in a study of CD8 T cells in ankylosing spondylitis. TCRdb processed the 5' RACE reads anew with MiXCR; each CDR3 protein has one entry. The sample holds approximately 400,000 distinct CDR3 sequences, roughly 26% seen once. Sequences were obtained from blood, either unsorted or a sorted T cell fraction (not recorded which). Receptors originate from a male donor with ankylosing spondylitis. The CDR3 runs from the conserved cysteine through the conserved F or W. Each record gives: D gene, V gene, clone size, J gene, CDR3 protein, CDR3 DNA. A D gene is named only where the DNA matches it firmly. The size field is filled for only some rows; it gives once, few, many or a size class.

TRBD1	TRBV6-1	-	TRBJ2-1	CASNPDRGTYNEQFF	TGTGCCAGCAACCCGGACAGGGGAACATACAATGAGCAGTTCTTC
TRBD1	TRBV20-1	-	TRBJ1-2	CSARDTGERYTF	TGCAGTGCTAGAGATACAGGGGAGAGATACACCTTC
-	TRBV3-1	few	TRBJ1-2	CASSRATGSYGYTF	TGTGCCAGCAGCCGGGCCACGGGAAGCTATGGCTACACCTTC
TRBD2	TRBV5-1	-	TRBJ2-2	CASSLTSGRGTGELFF	TGCGCCAGCAGCCTGACTAGCGGGAGAGGGACCGGGGAGCTGTTTTTT
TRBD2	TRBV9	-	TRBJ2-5	CASSVLAGETQYF	TGTGCCAGCAGCGTACTAGCGGGAGAGACCCAGTACTTC
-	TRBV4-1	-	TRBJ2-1	CASSQGLSSSYNEQFF	TGCGCCAGCAGCCAAGGACTCTCGAGCTCCTACAATGAGCAGTTCTTC
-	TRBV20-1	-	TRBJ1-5	CSASYRDKLGQPQHF	TGCAGTGCTAGTTACCGGGACAAATTAGGCCAGCCCCAGCATTTT
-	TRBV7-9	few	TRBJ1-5	CASSLYTTQPQHF	TGTGCCAGCAGCTTATACACGACGCAACCCCAGCATTTT
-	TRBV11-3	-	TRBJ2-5	CASSLEWAAETQYF	TGTGCCAGCAGCCTCGAATGGGCGGCAGAGACCCAGTACTTC
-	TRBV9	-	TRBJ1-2	CASSARSSNYGYTF	TGTGCCAGCAGCGCTCGGAGCAGCAACTATGGCTACACCTTC
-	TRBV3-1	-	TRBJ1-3	CASSLEGFSGNTIYF	TGTGCCAGCAGCCTAGAGGGGTTCTCTGGAAACACCATATATTTT